These 14 T cell receptor beta chains came from one sample sequenced in a study of blood T cell repertoires in COVID-19. Here immunoSEQ multiplex PCR was the method, and the copy in TCRdb shows in-frame clones only, minus some. The sample consists of 85,000 to 130,000 clones, roughly 92% of them appearing once. Sequenced sample: peripheral blood. The source of these receptors is a man aged 65 to 85 with acute or convalescent COVID-19.

The V call is TRBV7-7, the J call TRBJ1-2; 8 bases map to TRBD1. Per germline, CDR1 SSHAT and CDR2 FNYEAQ (reference sequence). The J segment lost 4 bases and the V segment lost 1 base, leaving 11 bases of the junction unmatched. This CDR3 has 17 amino acids. CDR3 bases: TGTGCCAGCAGCTTAGGGGGCCGGGACAGGCGATCCTATGGCTACACCTTC. Residues: CASSLGGRDRRSYGYTF. Drawing the rest from reference TRBV7-7 and TRBJ1-2, the complete variable domain is GAGVSQSPRYKVTKRGQDVTLRCDPISSHATLYWYQQALGQGPEFLTYFNYEAQPDKSGLPSDRFSAERPEGSISTLTIQRTEQRDSAMYRCASSLGGRDRRSYGYTFGSGTRLTVV.

This clone was counted between two and nine times. The genes are TRBV5-6 and TRBJ1-2; 9 bases are shared with TRBD1. V lost 4 bases, J lost 6 bases, and 10 bases stayed unmatched. This CDR3 contains 15 residues. The germline CDR1 and CDR2 sequences are SGHDT and YYEEEE. The CDR3 DNA sequence: TGTGCCAGCAGCCAAGTATGGGACAGGGAACATGGCTACACCTTC. It is translated as CASSQVWDREHGYTF.

This clone was recorded once. The chain combines TRBV11-2 with TRBJ1-1; no firm D call. The germline V gene has CDR1 SGHAT and CDR2 FQNNGV. Trimming removed 5 bases at V and 1 base at J, with 11 bases between. CDR3 length: 14 residues. CDR3 nucleotides: TGTGCCAGCAGCCTATCCGCATCGAACACTGAAGCTTTCTTT. It yields the protein CASSLSASNTEAFF.

This sequence joins TRBV2 and TRBJ1-6, with D unresolved. The CDR3 covers 13 residues. Germline CDR1 and CDR2: SNHLY and FYNNEI. Trimming removed 7 bases from V and 7 bases from J, with 11 bases in between. This CDR3 is CASMERENSPLHF. As DNA, the CDR3 is TGTGCCAGCATGGAACGGGAAAATTCACCCCTCCACTTT.

The chain couples TRBV30 to TRBJ1-2; D is unresolved. The CDR3 spans 15 residues. The V end was cut by 0 bases, the J end by 4 bases, with 15 bases between. Germline V CDR1 and CDR2: GTSNPN, SVGIG (reference sequence). The CDR3 spells CAWSVKGVGGYGYTF. In DNA form, the CDR3 reads TGTGCCTGGAGTGTAAAGGGAGTAGGTGGCTATGGCTACACCTTC.

The chain links TRBV6-5 to TRBJ2-5, with TRBD1 identical over 10 bases. Unmatched junction bases numbered 2, after V lost 6 bases and J lost 1 base. This CDR3 has 14 residues. Germline values: CDR1 MNHEY, CDR2 SVGAGI. The CDR3 sequence: CASRTGGLQETQYF. Here the CDR3 DNA reads TGTGCCAGCAGGACAGGGGGCCTCCAAGAGACCCAGTACTTC.

J is TRBJ2-7 and V is TRBV12-5; 7 bases are a match to TRBD1. Germline V gene data show CDR1 as LGHNT and CDR2 as FRNRAP. This CDR3 has 16 residues. The ends lost 6 bases at V and 2 bases at J; junction bases unmatched: 13. The CDR3 region has the DNA TGTGCTAGTGGCCGCCAACCGGGACAGCCGACCTACGAGCAGTACTTC. It is translated as CASGRQPGQPTYEQYF.

The CDR3 sequence is CASSTTGAGNTIYF. The DNA of the CDR3 is TGTGCCAGCAGCACAACAGGGGCTGGAAACACCATATATTTT. V and J are TRBV7-9 and TRBJ1-3; 7 positions agree with TRBD1. From germline, CDR1 is SEHNR and CDR2 FQNEAQ (reference sequence). This CDR3 spans 14 amino acids. The V gene end was trimmed by 5 bases and the J gene end by 2 bases; junction bases not matched to a gene: 3.

The genes are TRBV7-2 and TRBJ2-5, with TRBD2 matching over 9 bases. The CDR3 runs to 15 residues. The ends lost 4 bases at V and 2 bases at J; junction bases unmatched: 5. CDR1 and CDR2 (germline): SGHTA, FQGNSA. The CDR3 DNA is TGTGCCAGCAGCTCATTAGCGGGAGTACAAGAGACCCAGTACTTC. It is translated as CASSSLAGVQETQYF.

This chain links TRBV11-2 with TRBJ2-3, with unresolved D. The V gene's germline CDR1 is SGHAT and CDR2 FQNNGV. This CDR3 has 14 residues. Trimming removed 7 bases from V and 2 bases from J, with 13 bases in between. The CDR3 DNA reads as TGTGCCAGCACCAGACTCGCGCACACAGATACGCAGTATTTT. Translation gives CASTRLAHTDTQYF.

This clone turned up a few times. The genes are TRBV24-1 and TRBJ2-3; no definite D call. The CDR3 has 11 residues. Germline V CDR1 and CDR2: KGHDR, SFDVKD. The V end lost 8 bases, the J end lost 2 bases, and 4 bases lay between the germline ends. The CDR3 DNA sequence: TGTGCCACCACCTACACAGATACGCAGTATTTT. This codes for CATTYTDTQYF.

The genes are TRBV19 and TRBJ1-5, with 9 bases matching TRBD1. V shed 7 bases, J shed 2 bases, and the junction held 6 bases outside the gene matches. CDR1 and CDR2 (germline): LNHDA, SQIVND (reference sequence). The CDR3 runs to 15 residues. DNA of the CDR3: TGTGCCAGTACCCCGGGACAGGGAGGCAATCAGCCCCAGCATTTT. The encoded protein is CASTPGQGGNQPQHF.

This clone was observed a single time. The chain links TRBV18 to TRBJ2-4; 7 bases line up with TRBD2. Germline CDR1 is KGHSH and CDR2 is LQKENI. With 2 bases clipped from V and 9 bases from J, the junction kept 7 bases outside the gene matches. This CDR3 has 14 residues. The DNA of the CDR3 is TGTGCCAGCTCACCATCCGGGGGGATAAGCATTCAGTACTTC. This translates into CASSPSGGISIQYF.

The chain has TRBV10-3 and TRBJ1-1; no clear D. V was trimmed by 5 bases and J by 1 base, leaving 8 bases between them. This CDR3 is 13 amino acids long. The germline CDR1 and CDR2 sequences are ENHRY and SYGVKD. CDR3 residues: CAISRDSNTEAFF. The CDR3 DNA reads as TGTGCCATCAGTCGAGACTCGAACACTGAAGCTTTCTTT.